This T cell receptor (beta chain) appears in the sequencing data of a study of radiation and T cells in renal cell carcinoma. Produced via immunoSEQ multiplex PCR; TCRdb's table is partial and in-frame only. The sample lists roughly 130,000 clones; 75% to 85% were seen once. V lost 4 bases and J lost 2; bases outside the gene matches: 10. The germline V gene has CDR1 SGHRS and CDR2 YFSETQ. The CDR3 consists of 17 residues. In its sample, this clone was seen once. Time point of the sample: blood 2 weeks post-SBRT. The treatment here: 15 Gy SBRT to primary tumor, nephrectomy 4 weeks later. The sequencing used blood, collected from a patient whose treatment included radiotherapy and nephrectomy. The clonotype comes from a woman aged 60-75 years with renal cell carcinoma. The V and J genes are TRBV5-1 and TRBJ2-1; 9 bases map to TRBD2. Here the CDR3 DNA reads TGCGCCAGCAGCCCGGCGGTCGCTAGCGGGGCCTACAATGAGCAGTTCTTC. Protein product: CASSPAVASGAYNEQFF.